A selection of T cell receptor beta chains follows, all from one sample in a study of neurological immune-mediated disorders. MiXCR was run by TCRdb on the 5' RACE reads, yielding one entry per CDR3 protein. The table records about 99,000 distinct CDR3 sequences, 10% to 11% of them present only once. The sequenced material came from PBMCs. Receptor source: a female donor with HTLV-1-associated myelopathy (HAM/TSP). The CDR3 runs from the conserved cysteine through the conserved F or W. D genes are given only for firm matches. Where a row states a size, it is once, few, many or the class of an expanded clone; other rows omit it.

many TRBD1 TRBJ2-7 TRBV28 CASRKRWTYRGNYEQYF TGTGCCAGCAGGAAAAGATGGACGTACAGGGGAAACTACGAGCAGTACTTC
medium-sized TRBD1 TRBJ2-5 TRBV20-1 CSARDRGYQGAETQYF TGCAGTGCTAGGGACAGAGGGTATCAGGGGGCAGAGACCCAGTACTTC
many - TRBJ2-7 TRBV7-2 CASSLLGETYEQYF TGTGCCAGCAGCTTATTGGGGGAAACCTACGAGCAGTACTTC
many - TRBJ1-4 TRBV5-1 CASSLGQAANEKLFF TGCGCCAGCAGCCTTGGGCAGGCGGCTAATGAAAAACTGTTTTTT
many - TRBJ1-4 TRBV4-1 CASSPAPMRTPVEKLFF TGCGCCAGCAGCCCAGCTCCCATGAGGACACCTGTGGAAAAACTGTTTTTT
many - TRBJ2-5 TRBV20-1 CSARDPRDGGKETQYF TGCAGTGCTAGAGATCCCCGGGACGGAGGAAAAGAGACCCAGTACTTC
many - TRBJ1-1 TRBV24-1 CATSDSGTATEAFF TGTGCCACCAGTGATTCCGGGACCGCCACTGAAGCTTTCTTT
- TRBD1 TRBJ1-4 TRBV10-3 CAIRGQGQGEKLFF TGTGCCATCAGGGGACAGGGGCAAGGTGAAAAACTGTTTTTT
- - TRBJ2-1 TRBV12-3/TRBV12-4 CASSSWNDGYNEQFF TGTGCCAGCAGTTCCTGGAATGACGGGTACAATGAGCAGTTCTTC
- - TRBJ2-2 TRBV27 CASTSLRARNTGELFF TGTGCCAGCACCTCCTTAAGGGCCCGGAACACCGGGGAGCTGTTTTTT
many - TRBJ1-4 TRBV18 CASSGDPNEKLFF TGTGCCAGCTCAGGTGATCCGAATGAAAAACTGTTTTTT
many TRBD2 TRBJ2-7 TRBV5-6 CASSVGLAGTPYEQYF TGTGCCAGCAGCGTGGGACTAGCGGGGACACCCTACGAGCAGTACTTC
many TRBD1 TRBJ2-7 TRBV6-2/TRBV6-3 CASRSPDRAGEQYF TGTGCCAGCAGATCCCCGGACAGGGCAGGCGAGCAGTACTTC
few TRBD2 TRBJ2-5 TRBV7-2 CASSFQRGRPQETQYF TGTGCCAGCAGCTTTCAGCGGGGACGGCCCCAAGAGACCCAGTACTTC
many TRBD1 TRBJ1-2 TRBV20-1 CSAADRGPRYGYTF TGCAGTGCCGCAGACAGGGGGCCCCGCTATGGCTACACCTTC
many - TRBJ2-5 TRBV20-1 CSADWRPGLTSETQYF TGCAGTGCTGACTGGCGGCCGGGACTTACTTCTGAGACCCAGTACTTC
many TRBD1 TRBJ1-5 TRBV6-2/TRBV6-3 CASSLGQGARSNQPQHF TGTGCCAGCAGTTTGGGACAGGGGGCGAGGAGCAATCAGCCCCAGCATTTT
many TRBD1 TRBJ2-2 TRBV7-8 CASSFEGALGTGELFF TGTGCCAGCAGCTTTGAGGGGGCGTTGGGCACCGGGGAGCTGTTTTTT
many - TRBJ2-2 TRBV29-1 CSVDTGTNTGELFF TGCAGCGTTGATACCGGGACGAACACCGGGGAGCTGTTTTTT
many - TRBJ2-7 TRBV28 CASSLPAREQYF TGTGCCAGCAGTTTACCCGCTCGGGAGCAGTACTTC
- - TRBJ2-2 TRBV2 CASSEEGGIATGELFF TGTGCCAGCAGTGAGGAGGGGGGCATTGCCACCGGGGAGCTGTTTTTT
many TRBD1 TRBJ2-7 TRBV5-1 CASSFSGGLSLEQYF TGCGCCAGCAGCTTTTCAGGGGGCCTATCACTCGAGCAGTACTTC
many TRBD1 TRBJ1-1 TRBV12-3/TRBV12-4 CASSLVRGLTEAFF TGTGCCAGCAGTTTGGTCAGGGGGCTCACTGAAGCTTTCTTT
many - TRBJ1-5 TRBV29-1 CSVEVSRNQPQHF TGCAGCGTTGAGGTGAGCAGAAATCAGCCCCAGCATTTT
- TRBD2 TRBJ2-4 TRBV3-1 CASSQTSGGAAKNIQYF TGTGCCAGCAGCCAGACTAGCGGGGGGGCCGCCAAAAACATTCAGTACTTC
many TRBD2 TRBJ2-2 TRBV5-1 CASNFGGSTGELFF TGCGCCAGCAACTTCGGGGGGAGCACCGGGGAGCTGTTTTTT
many TRBD1 TRBJ2-7 TRBV24-1 CATSDSRGGREQYF TGTGCCACCAGTGATAGTCGAGGGGGCCGGGAGCAGTACTTC
many - TRBJ1-2 TRBV20-1 CSARVGSRSNFYGYTF TGCAGTGCTAGAGTAGGTTCCAGATCGAACTTCTATGGCTACACCTTC
- - TRBJ2-2 TRBV7-2 CASSLSRYTNTGELFF TGTGCCAGCAGCTTAAGCCGCTACACGAACACCGGGGAGCTGTTTTTT
many - TRBJ1-5 TRBV24-1 CATSEGWNQPQHF TGTGCCACCAGTGAAGGCTGGAATCAGCCCCAGCATTTT